Following are 17 T cell receptor beta chains from one sample sequenced in a study of early T cells in non-severe SARS-CoV-2 infection. TCRdb reprocessed the 5' RACE reads with MiXCR, giving one entry per CDR3 protein. This table holds under 30,000 distinct CDR3 sequences, around 4% found once. Sequenced input: whole blood. The source is an adult who was a healthcare worker with PCR-confirmed SARS-CoV-2 infection or an uninfected control (not recorded which).

The table lists this clonotype with a few counts. The chain recombines TRBV6-4 with TRBJ2-1, with 10 bases matching TRBD2. The J segment lost 2 bases and the V segment lost 4 bases, leaving 5 bases of the junction unmatched. Germline assignment: CDR1 MRHNA and CDR2 SNTAGT. The CDR3 is 16 amino acids. The CDR3 region has the DNA TGTGCCAGCAGTGGTGGTCTAGCGGGAGCCTACAATGAGCAGTTCTTC. Protein sequence: CASSGGLAGAYNEQFF.

This clonotype was counted only a few times. This rearrangement joins TRBV2 to TRBJ1-1; D remains unclear. Germline V lookup: CDR1 SNHLY, CDR2 FYNNEI. The V end was cut by 1 base, the J end by 9 bases, with 12 bases between. This CDR3 region has 13 residues. CDR3 bases: TGTGCCAGCAGTGAAGGAGCGGGAATTAAAGCTTTCTTT. Protein product: CASSEGAGIKAFF.

CDR3 in DNA: TGTGCCAGCAGAGTGAGGGGGGGGCGCCTCACAGATACGCAGTATTTT. It yields the protein CASRVRGGRLTDTQYF. The chain is built from TRBV2 and TRBJ2-3; tentative D call: TRBD2 (7 bases). CDR1 and CDR2 (germline): SNHLY, FYNNEI. Trimming pared 6 bases from V and 2 bases from J, leaving 18 bases between. The CDR3 extends over 16 amino acids. The full variable domain, its missing parts supplied by reference TRBV2 and TRBJ2-3, is EPEVTQTPSHQVTQMGQEVILRCVPISNHLYFYWYRQILGQKVEFLVSFYNNEISEKSEIFDDQFSVERPDGSNFTLKIRSTKLEDSAMYFCASRVRGGRLTDTQYFGPGTRLTVL.

This clonotype was seen ten or more times. This chain links TRBV10-1 with TRBJ1-2; D not resolved. The CDR3 spans 14 residues. Germline values: CDR1 WNHNN, CDR2 SYGVQD (reference sequence). Trimming shortened V by 2 bases and J by 4 bases, and 11 bases separated the two germline ends. In nucleotides, the CDR3 is TGCGCCAGCAGTGAGACCGTGTGGCGCTATGGCTACACCTTC. This gives the protein CASSETVWRYGYTF.

This clonotype was observed at least ten times. The chain carries TRBV18 and TRBJ1-5, with D tentatively TRBD1 (5 bases). CDR1 KGHSH and CDR2 LQKENI come from the germline V gene. This CDR3 spans 14 amino acids. Deletions cut 5 bases from V and 7 bases from J, with 15 bases between. CDR3 in amino acids: CASSSGGGLQPQHF. The CDR3 DNA follows: TGTGCCAGCTCATCGGGGGGAGGACTACAGCCCCAGCATTTT.

This clonotype was counted ten times or more. CDR3 bases: TGTGCCAGCAGCAAAATGGACAGAGCTAACTATGGCTACACCTTC. It codes for CASSKMDRANYGYTF. J is TRBJ1-2 and V is TRBV3-1; a weak D match, TRBD1 (6 bases). The ends were cut back, 5 bases at V and 0 bases at J, with 13 bases in the middle. Germline V gene data show CDR1 as LGHDT and CDR2 as YNNKEL (reference sequence). The CDR3 contains 15 residues.

This clonotype has at least ten counts. The rearrangement uses TRBV12-5 and TRBJ2-1, with 7 bases aligning to TRBD1. The CDR3 runs to 14 residues. The V segment lost 7 bases and the J segment 4 bases; nucleotides outside the gene matches: 7. CDR1 is LGHNT and CDR2 is FRNRAP in the germline V gene. CDR3 in DNA: TGTGCTAGTGCCCAACAGGGGTTTTACAATGAGCAGTTCTTC. Translation: CASAQQGFYNEQFF.

The sample holds many counts of this clonotype. The chain is built from TRBV20-1 and TRBJ1-5; D is uncertain. CDR1 is DFQATT and CDR2 is SNEGSKA in the germline V gene (reference sequence). V lost 5 bases and J 2 bases, leaving 16 bases between the germline ends. The CDR3 sequence is 15 residues long. The CDR3 nucleotides are TGCAGTGCTTTAAACCATAGGGCAGGCAATCAGCCCCAGCATTTT. It codes for CSALNHRAGNQPQHF.

The table lists this clonotype with many counts. The chain couples TRBV29-1 to TRBJ2-1, with a weak D call TRBD1 (6 bases). Germline V gene data show CDR1 as SQVTM and CDR2 as ANQGSEA. The V end was cut by 4 bases, the J end by 12 bases, with 22 bases between. The CDR3 has 14 residues. The CDR3 DNA reads TGCAGCGTTGTAGAGGTAGCACAGGGCCAAGGGCAGTTCTTC. This codes for CSVVEVAQGQGQFF.

The sample holds many counts of this clonotype. The gene calls are TRBV5-1 and TRBJ2-1; D ambiguous. The V end was cut by 3 bases, the J end by 4 bases, with 11 bases between. CDR3 length: 14 residues. Per the germline V gene, CDR1 is SGHRS and CDR2 is YFSETQ. The CDR3 sequence is CASSSSERYNEQFF. CDR3 in DNA: TGCGCCAGCAGCTCTAGTGAGAGGTACAATGAGCAGTTCTTC.

This clonotype was observed many times. This chain connects TRBV2 to TRBJ2-3; D is unclear. The CDR3 runs 9 residues. Germline V gives CDR1 SNHLY, CDR2 FYNNEI. V was trimmed by 11 bases and J by 2 bases, leaving 2 bases between them. CDR3 coding DNA: TGTGCCGTCACAGATACGCAGTATTTT. As protein: CAVTDTQYF.

In this sample, this clonotype turned up many times. The V and J genes are TRBV12-3 or TRBV12-4 and TRBJ1-1; no reliable D call. The CDR3 totals 12 residues. Trimming cost V 8 bases and J 1 base, with 8 bases left between them. The CDR3 is CASGYRNTEAFF. The CDR3 nucleotides read TGTGCCAGCGGTTACAGGAACACTGAAGCTTTCTTT.

This clonotype was seen ten or more times. The chain employs TRBV29-1 and TRBJ2-1; D might be TRBD2 (5 bases). CDR1 and CDR2 from the germline V gene are SQVTM and ANQGSEA. V lost 6 bases and J 4 bases, leaving 13 bases between the germline ends. The CDR3 covers 13 residues. The CDR3 DNA sequence: TGCAGCGTCGAGGGTAGTGAATACAATGAGCAGTTCTTC. This gives the protein CSVEGSEYNEQFF.

V is TRBV11-2 and J is TRBJ2-1; D remains unclear. V lost 5 bases and J 6 bases, leaving 14 bases between the germline ends. Germline lookup yields CDR1 SGHAT and CDR2 FQNNGV. The CDR3 sequence is 14 residues long. In DNA form, the CDR3 reads TGTGCCAGCAGCCTAATGACGAACACCAATGAGCAGTTCTTC. Translation gives CASSLMTNTNEQFF.

This clonotype was counted at least ten times. The chain is built from TRBV20-1 and TRBJ2-1; 9 bases line up with TRBD1. The V segment lost 5 bases and the J segment 7 bases; nucleotides outside the gene matches: 9. Germline V gene lookup returns CDR1 DFQATT and CDR2 SNEGSKA (reference sequence). The CDR3 totals 14 residues. The CDR3 is CSASDRGWKNEQFF. For the CDR3, the DNA is TGCAGTGCTTCGGACAGGGGATGGAAGAATGAGCAGTTCTTC.

In this sample, this clonotype turned up many times. The rearrangement links TRBV6-1 to TRBJ2-3; 9 nucleotides align to TRBD2. The germline gives CDR1 MNHNS, CDR2 SASEGT. The CDR3 loop spans 14 amino acids. The V and J ends lost 6 bases and 2 bases, in that order; junction bases with no gene match: 3. CDR3 region: CASRRLADTDTQYF. The CDR3 bases are TGTGCCAGCAGACGACTAGCGGACACAGATACGCAGTATTTT.

Ten or more counts support this clonotype. CDR3 sequence: CASSETPDSYEQYF. The CDR3 coding sequence is TGTGCCAGCAGTGAAACCCCGGACAGCTACGAGCAGTACTTC. The chain joins TRBV2 to TRBJ2-7, with D possibly being TRBD1 (6 bases). The CDR3 extends over 14 amino acids. Germline V gene data show CDR1 as SNHLY and CDR2 as FYNNEI. V lost 2 bases and J 3 bases, leaving 11 bases between the germline ends. Filled out from reference TRBV2 and TRBJ2-7, the complete variable domain reads EPEVTQTPSHQVTQMGQEVILRCVPISNHLYFYWYRQILGQKVEFLVSFYNNEISEKSEIFDDQFSVERPDGSNFTLKIRSTKLEDSAMYFCASSETPDSYEQYFGPGTRLTVT.